These T cell receptor beta chains were read from a single sample in a study of control samples from healthy donors and cancer patients. Clones were read by immunoSEQ multiplex PCR, and TCRdb kept only the in-frame ones, dropping some. In the table there are about 160,000 clones, nearly 96% of which are singletons. Material for sequencing was blood. The receptors originated from a woman in her 30s in good health. The CDR3 runs from the conserved cysteine through the conserved F or W. The D gene is left open where the match is weak. The size entry is marked missing in some rows and otherwise reads once, few, many or a size class.

D gene: TRBD1; J gene: TRBJ1-1; CDR3 length: 17; V gene: TRBV5-1; clone size: .; CDR3 DNA: TGCGCCAGCAGCTACGGACAGGGGGCTAGTACGAACACTGAAGCTTTCTTT; CDR3 protein: CASSYGQGASTNTEAFF
D gene: .; J gene: TRBJ2-3; CDR3 length: 14; V gene: TRBV27; clone size: .; CDR3 DNA: TGTGCCAGCAGTTCCTGGGGGGCAACAGATACGCAGTATTTT; CDR3 protein: CASSSWGATDTQYF
D gene: .; J gene: TRBJ1-1; CDR3 length: 14; V gene: TRBV5-4; clone size: .; CDR3 DNA: TGTGCCAGCAGCCCCCGGGGTCTGAACACTGAAGCTTTCTTT; CDR3 protein: CASSPRGLNTEAFF
D gene: TRBD1; J gene: TRBJ1-5; CDR3 length: 13; V gene: TRBV30; clone size: .; CDR3 DNA: TGTGCCTACTCAGGGGGCCCTATAGGGCCCCAGCATTTT; CDR3 protein: CAYSGGPIGPQHF
D gene: .; J gene: TRBJ1-1; CDR3 length: 11; V gene: TRBV7-9; clone size: .; CDR3 DNA: TGTGCCAGCAGCTTAGTCCACGAAGCTTTCTTT; CDR3 protein: CASSLVHEAFF
D gene: .; J gene: TRBJ1-2; CDR3 length: 14; V gene: TRBV7-9; clone size: .; CDR3 DNA: TGTGCCAGCACCAAAACGGGGTCCTACTATGGCTACACCTTC; CDR3 protein: CASTKTGSYYGYTF
D gene: .; J gene: TRBJ2-1; CDR3 length: 17; V gene: TRBV7-8; clone size: .; CDR3 DNA: TGTGCCAGCAGCCCCTCGGGTTTGCTGGACTATTCAAATGAGCAGTTCTTC; CDR3 protein: CASSPSGLLDYSNEQFF
D gene: .; J gene: TRBJ2-2; CDR3 length: 12; V gene: TRBV5-4; clone size: .; CDR3 DNA: TGTGCCAGCAGCCCGGGGGCCGGGGAGCTGTTTTTT; CDR3 protein: CASSPGAGELFF
D gene: .; J gene: TRBJ2-7; CDR3 length: 14; V gene: TRBV9; clone size: .; CDR3 DNA: TGTGCCAGCAGCGCAGGGGGGGATTCGCGAGAGCAGTACTTC; CDR3 protein: CASSAGGDSREQYF
D gene: TRBD1; J gene: TRBJ2-5; CDR3 length: 15; V gene: TRBV5-5; clone size: .; CDR3 DNA: TGTGCCAGCACCCCCATCTCAGGGGGCAGGGAGACCCAGTACTTC; CDR3 protein: CASTPISGGRETQYF
D gene: .; J gene: TRBJ2-7; CDR3 length: 15; V gene: TRBV11-2; clone size: .; CDR3 DNA: TGTGCCAGCAGCTTAGGGAGGACTGGCCCCTACGAGCAGTACTTC; CDR3 protein: CASSLGRTGPYEQYF
D gene: TRBD2; J gene: TRBJ2-3; CDR3 length: 15; V gene: TRBV9; clone size: .; CDR3 DNA: TGTGCCAGCAGCGCCGGGACTACCGCTGGAGATACGCAGTATTTT; CDR3 protein: CASSAGTTAGDTQYF
D gene: .; J gene: TRBJ2-2; CDR3 length: 15; V gene: TRBV7-9; clone size: .; CDR3 DNA: TGTGCCAGCCAACCGTGGGGCCGGAACACCGGGGAGCTGTTTTTT; CDR3 protein: CASQPWGRNTGELFF
D gene: .; J gene: TRBJ1-1; CDR3 length: 15; V gene: TRBV4-2; clone size: .; CDR3 DNA: TGTGCCAGCAGCCAACCCGGGGCGGCGAACACTGAAGCTTTCTTT; CDR3 protein: CASSQPGAANTEAFF
D gene: TRBD1; J gene: TRBJ2-5; CDR3 length: 14; V gene: TRBV18; clone size: .; CDR3 DNA: TGTGCCAGCTCCCAAGGGACAGGGGTAGAGACCCAGTACTTC; CDR3 protein: CASSQGTGVETQYF
D gene: TRBD2; J gene: TRBJ2-1; CDR3 length: 14; V gene: TRBV6-4; clone size: .; CDR3 DNA: TGTGCCAGCAGCCCTGCGGGAGGGCCGGATGAGCAGTTCTTC; CDR3 protein: CASSPAGGPDEQFF
D gene: .; J gene: TRBJ1-2; CDR3 length: 16; V gene: TRBV5-1; clone size: .; CDR3 DNA: TGCGCCAGCAGCTCGGATCCAGGAGCCCTTGGCTATGGCTACACCTTC; CDR3 protein: CASSSDPGALGYGYTF
D gene: TRBD2; J gene: TRBJ2-1; CDR3 length: 17; V gene: TRBV24-1; clone size: once; CDR3 DNA: TGTGCCACCAGTGACCCCTTTCGCGGGGGGGCTAACAATGAGCAGTTCTTC; CDR3 protein: CATSDPFRGGANNEQFF
D gene: TRBD1; J gene: TRBJ1-2; CDR3 length: 15; V gene: TRBV5-4; clone size: .; CDR3 DNA: TGTGCCAGCAGGTACCAGGGGGCGGGTGACTATGGCTACACCTTC; CDR3 protein: CASRYQGAGDYGYTF
D gene: .; J gene: TRBJ2-7; CDR3 length: 13; V gene: TRBV6-5; clone size: once; CDR3 DNA: TGTGCCAGCAGTTACTCGATCCACTACGAGCAGTACTTC; CDR3 protein: CASSYSIHYEQYF
D gene: TRBD1; J gene: TRBJ2-1; CDR3 length: 13; V gene: TRBV10-2; clone size: .; CDR3 DNA: TGCGCCAGCAGTGAGACGACAGGGTACGAGCAGTTCTTC; CDR3 protein: CASSETTGYEQFF
D gene: .; J gene: TRBJ1-4; CDR3 length: 16; V gene: TRBV7-9; clone size: once; CDR3 DNA: TGTGCCAGCAGCCCCCACTTTGGGGTCGAGGCTGAAAAACTGTTTTTT; CDR3 protein: CASSPHFGVEAEKLFF
D gene: TRBD1; J gene: TRBJ1-1; CDR3 length: 17; V gene: TRBV5-4; clone size: once; CDR3 DNA: TGTGCCAGCAGCTTGGGCGGGTTACAGGGGACGTTCACTGAAGCTTTCTTT; CDR3 protein: CASSLGGLQGTFTEAFF
D gene: TRBD1; J gene: TRBJ2-3; CDR3 length: 16; V gene: TRBV2; clone size: .; CDR3 DNA: TGTGCCAGCAAATTACAGGGGGTTCTCCGCACAGATACGCAGTATTTT; CDR3 protein: CASKLQGVLRTDTQYF
D gene: .; J gene: TRBJ2-3; CDR3 length: 15; V gene: TRBV4-1; clone size: .; CDR3 DNA: TGCGCCAGCAGCCTCAACGACAGGAGCACAGATACGCAGTATTTT; CDR3 protein: CASSLNDRSTDTQYF
D gene: .; J gene: TRBJ2-1; CDR3 length: 15; V gene: TRBV4-1; clone size: once; CDR3 DNA: TGCGCCAGCAGCCAAGGGCGCTCCAGGGTGGACGAGCAGTTCTTC; CDR3 protein: CASSQGRSRVDEQFF
D gene: .; J gene: TRBJ1-1; CDR3 length: 13; V gene: TRBV12-3/TRBV12-4; clone size: .; CDR3 DNA: TGTGCCAGCAGTTTGGCAGATAACACTGAAGCTTTCTTT; CDR3 protein: CASSLADNTEAFF
D gene: TRBD1; J gene: TRBJ1-1; CDR3 length: 16; V gene: TRBV5-4; clone size: .; CDR3 DNA: TGTGCCAGCACCTCAGGACGGACAGGGGTCGTCACTGAAGCTTTCTTT; CDR3 protein: CASTSGRTGVVTEAFF
D gene: .; J gene: TRBJ1-1; CDR3 length: 13; V gene: TRBV30; clone size: .; CDR3 DNA: TGTGCCTGGAGTAAAACTGGGAACACTGAAGCTTTCTTT; CDR3 protein: CAWSKTGNTEAFF
D gene: .; J gene: TRBJ1-5; CDR3 length: 16; V gene: TRBV4-2; clone size: .; CDR3 DNA: TGTGCCAGCAGCCAAGAAGAGGATGGACAGAATCAGCCCCAGCATTTT; CDR3 protein: CASSQEEDGQNQPQHF
D gene: .; J gene: TRBJ2-2; CDR3 length: 15; V gene: TRBV7-3; clone size: .; CDR3 DNA: TGTGCCAGCAGCTTGACGGGAGACGGCACCGGGGAGCTGTTTTTT; CDR3 protein: CASSLTGDGTGELFF
D gene: TRBD1; J gene: TRBJ2-7; CDR3 length: 15; V gene: TRBV6-5; clone size: .; CDR3 DNA: TGTGCCAGCAGCCGGGACAGGGCAAGCTCCTACGAGCAGTACTTC; CDR3 protein: CASSRDRASSYEQYF
D gene: .; J gene: TRBJ2-5; CDR3 length: 17; V gene: TRBV7-9; clone size: .; CDR3 DNA: TGTGCCAGCACCAAATCCGGGACCACAGCCCACCAAGAGACCCAGTACTTC; CDR3 protein: CASTKSGTTAHQETQYF
D gene: .; J gene: TRBJ1-2; CDR3 length: 15; V gene: TRBV6-4; clone size: .; CDR3 DNA: TGTGCCAGCAGTCATCAAGATGGCGGTGGCTATGGCTACACCTTC; CDR3 protein: CASSHQDGGGYGYTF
D gene: TRBD2; J gene: TRBJ2-2; CDR3 length: 19; V gene: TRBV7-9; clone size: .; CDR3 DNA: TGTGCCAGCAGCTTATACGCCCCAAGCGGGGGGTCGAACACCGGGGAGCTGTTTTTT; CDR3 protein: CASSLYAPSGGSNTGELFF
D gene: .; J gene: TRBJ2-7; CDR3 length: 11; V gene: TRBV4-1; clone size: .; CDR3 DNA: TGCGCCAGCAGCCGGGGTTACGAGCAGTACTTC; CDR3 protein: CASSRGYEQYF
D gene: .; J gene: TRBJ1-1; CDR3 length: 11; V gene: TRBV5-1; clone size: .; CDR3 DNA: TGCGCCAGCAGCTCCAGGGAGGAAGCTTTCTTT; CDR3 protein: CASSSREEAFF